This TCR beta chain stems from a study of blood T cell repertoires in COVID-19. Germline loops: CDR1 SGHDT, CDR2 YYEEEE. The CDR3 covers 16 residues. V was pared by 0 bases and J by 0 bases, with 10 bases between. Assay: immunoSEQ multiplex PCR; the TCRdb copy retains only in-frame clones and omits some. The profile shows under 130,000 clones, 65% to 90% of them singletons. V usage is TRBV5-6 and J usage is TRBJ2-1; D call uncertain. The sequenced sample was peripheral blood. The source is a man aged 50 to 59 with acute or convalescent COVID-19. CDR3 DNA sequence: TGTGCCAGCAGCTTGGCCCTTCTAGGCTCCTACAATGAGCAGTTCTTC. It codes for CASSLALLGSYNEQFF.